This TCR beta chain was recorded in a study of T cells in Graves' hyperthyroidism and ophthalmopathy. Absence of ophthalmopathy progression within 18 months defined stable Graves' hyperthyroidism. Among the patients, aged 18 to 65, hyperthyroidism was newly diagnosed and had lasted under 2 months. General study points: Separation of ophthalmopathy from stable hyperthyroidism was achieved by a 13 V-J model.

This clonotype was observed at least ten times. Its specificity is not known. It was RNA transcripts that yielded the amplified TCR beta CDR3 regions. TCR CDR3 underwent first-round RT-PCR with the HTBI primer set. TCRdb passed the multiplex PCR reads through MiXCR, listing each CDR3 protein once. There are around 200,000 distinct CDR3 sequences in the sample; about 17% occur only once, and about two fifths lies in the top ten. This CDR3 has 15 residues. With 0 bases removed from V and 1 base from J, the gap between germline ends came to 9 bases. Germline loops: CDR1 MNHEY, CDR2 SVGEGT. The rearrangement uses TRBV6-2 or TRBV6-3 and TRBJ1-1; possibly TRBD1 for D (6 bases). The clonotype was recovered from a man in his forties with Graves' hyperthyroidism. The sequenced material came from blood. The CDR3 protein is CASSYSRGWNTEAFF. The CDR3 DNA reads TGTGCCAGCAGTTACTCGAGGGGGTGGAACACTGAAGCTTTCTTT.